This TCR beta chain was observed in a study of shared clonotypes between healthy human individuals (dated by TCRdb to 2020 to 2021). Describing the broader study: Two women and three men aged 18 to 49 years were included in the cohort. Different laboratories and diverse techniques were used to prepare libraries and sequence TCR repertoires, to increase sequencing depth and limit assay-specific biases. Each donor's leukapheresis produced roughly between about 0.9 and 9.5 billion PBMCs. To estimate repertoire size and how much clonotypes are shared between individuals, the study performed deep sequencing of blood TCR repertoires from roughly five healthy adults.

The paper as a whole reports these results and caveats: Because the study included only a small number of donors, the genetic and exposure-history diversity represented was limited. Based on pairwise subsampling, the degree of clonotype sharing among donors was expected to be affected by sequencing depth. Sampling was limited to blood, and TCR repertoires in tissue likely differ from TCR repertoires in blood.

V loses 7 bases of germline sequence and J loses 0 bases, and the interval between the two ends is 10 bases. The CDR3 has 13 amino acids, counting the end cysteine and phenylalanine. The only DNA kept is the CDR3, 39 bases in frame from the first base. Via the germline V gene (reference sequence), CDR1 is LNHDA and CDR2 SQIVND. Healthy HIV-negative adults with no recently reported acute infections or vaccinations were included as donors. All donors were Caucasian adults living in Nashville, Tennessee, USA. For unsorted samples, 75 million to 100 million PBMCs were counted and genomic DNA was extracted with the QIAamp DNA Blood Mini kit. After blood collection by leukapheresis, PBMCs were isolated using Ficoll-Histopaque density gradient centrifugation and then cryopreserved in the vapor phase of liquid nitrogen. A note on this clone: Its target antigen remains unknown. No base quality values were provided; no much bigger clone lies one nucleotide off.

Using the deep immunoSEQ assay, TCR CDR3 regions were amplified from genomic DNA by multiplex PCR. Extracted genomic DNA from each cell subset was spread evenly across all wells of several immunoSEQ 96-well plates, with each plate serving as a replicate. For unsorted PBMC, 300 ng of genomic DNA, equivalent to around 33,000 T cell genomes, went into each replicate PCR. Ten immunoSEQ deep assay plates were used to sequence unsorted PBMC genomic DNA. The purified libraries were quantified using a Qubit 3.0 fluorometer, sized with a Bioanalyzer 2100, and then quantified again using the KAPA Library Quantification kit. A separate single-read 150-cycle Illumina NextSeq 550 flow cell was used to sequence each immunoSEQ 96-well plate. The paper's data handling went like this. Because the immunoSEQ output held only junctional sequences and lacked quality scores, the filtering could not match the filtering applied to full-length reads. To assign V/J genes and CDR3, sequences were annotated using PyIR, a Python wrapper for IgBLAST v1.9, with IMGT germline references. Any read was removed if the V/J assignment was weak (E-value above 1e-6), the CDR3 was missing, or the read contained stop codons, out-of-frame junctions, or ambiguous translated residues. V3J clonotypes were defined as sequences sharing the same inferred V gene, J gene, and CDR3 amino acid sequence. Percentage overlap between repertoires was calculated by dividing the number of shared unique clonotypes by the size of the smaller repertoire. Repertoire richness was assessed with RTK rarefaction, the Chao1 estimator, and Recon v2.1 estimates of unobserved clonotypes. The immuneACCESS repertoire file appears here via TCRdb, limited to in-frame rearrangements. These files lack a portion of the clones; in checked studies, under half of the deficit traces to unresolved V genes, and the cause of the others is not known. V, J and clone size derive from that table, while D and trimming were established from the DNA sequence. In all, the sample holds more than 450,000 clones, and about four fifths of those were seen once. Together, the top ten hold about an eighth of the sample.

The TCR originated in a woman aged 40 to 50 in good health. Some clones in this sample may be carry-over from other donors' samples. Sequenced: PBMCs. This receptor chain uses TRBV19 and TRBJ2-7; the D region possibly corresponds to TRBD1 (6 bases align). The DNA reads as follows: TGTGCCAGTATGGGGACACACTCCTACGAGCAGTACTTC. It encodes CASMGTHSYEQYF.